This T cell receptor (beta chain) was recovered during a study of CD4+ T cells in melanoma (dated by TCRdb to between 2021 and 2023). For context, the study as a whole: The study investigated neoantigen-specific CD4+ T cells in human melanoma. Paper-wide results and their limitations: According to the report, neoantigen-specific CD4+ T cells in melanoma displayed diverse differentiation states. The report described a correlation between neoantigen-specific CD4+ T cells and the function of CD8+ T cells, macrophages and B cells.

The method was the immunoSEQ multiplex PCR assay. The clones in this table, taken by TCRdb from immuneACCESS, are in-frame only. Not every clone is retained; where verified, under half of the shortfall comes from an unresolved V gene, and the cause of the rest is unknown. This sample lists roughly 110,000 clones; 80% to 95% were detected once. The ten largest clones add up to around 3.3% of the sample. Patients with melanoma were used as donors. CDR1 MDHEN and CDR2 SYDVKM were looked up in the germline V gene. From the cysteine up to the phenylalanine, the CDR3 has a length of 14 residues. The only DNA kept is the CDR3, 42 bases in frame from the first base. V ends up 5 bases short and J 3 bases short, with an unmatched junction base count of 6. Points on this clone: Its antigen remains undetermined. Per-nucleotide qualities are absent, and no much larger clonotype sits a single base away.

Recombination joined TRBV28 with TRBJ2-5; a stretch of 7 junction bases matches TRBD1. This TCR came from a human donor with melanoma. The specimen was peripheral blood. The nucleotide sequence reads TGTGCCAGCAGTGACAGGGATAGGGAAGAGACCCAGTACTTC. The resulting protein is CASSDRDREETQYF.